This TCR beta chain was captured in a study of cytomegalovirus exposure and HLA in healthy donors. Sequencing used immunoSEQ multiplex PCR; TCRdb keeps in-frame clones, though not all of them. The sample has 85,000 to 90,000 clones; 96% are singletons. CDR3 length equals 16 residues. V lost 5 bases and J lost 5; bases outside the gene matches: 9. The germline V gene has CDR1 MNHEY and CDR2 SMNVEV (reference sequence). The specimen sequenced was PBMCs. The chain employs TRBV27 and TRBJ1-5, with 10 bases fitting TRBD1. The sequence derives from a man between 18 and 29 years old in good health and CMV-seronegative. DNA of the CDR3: TGTGCCAGCAGTATGACGACAGGGGGCGCCTATCAGCCCCAGCATTTT. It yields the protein CASSMTTGGAYQPQHF.